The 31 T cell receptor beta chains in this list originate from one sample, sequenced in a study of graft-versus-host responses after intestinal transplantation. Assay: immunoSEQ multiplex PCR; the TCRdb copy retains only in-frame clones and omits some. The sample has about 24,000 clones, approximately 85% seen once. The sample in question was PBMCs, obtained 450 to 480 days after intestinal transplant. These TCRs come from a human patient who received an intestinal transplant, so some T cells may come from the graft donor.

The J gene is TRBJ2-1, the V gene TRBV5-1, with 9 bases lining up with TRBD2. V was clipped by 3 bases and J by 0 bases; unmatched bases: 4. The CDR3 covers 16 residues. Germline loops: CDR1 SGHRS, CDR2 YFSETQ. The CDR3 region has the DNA TGCGCCAGCAGCTCTTTAGCGGGAGCCTCCTACAATGAGCAGTTCTTC. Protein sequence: CASSSLAGASYNEQFF.

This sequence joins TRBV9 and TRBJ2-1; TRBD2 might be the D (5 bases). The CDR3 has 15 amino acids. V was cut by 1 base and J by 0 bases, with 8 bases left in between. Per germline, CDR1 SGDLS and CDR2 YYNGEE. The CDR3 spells CASSVLASSYNEQFF. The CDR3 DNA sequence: TGTGCCAGCAGCGTACTAGCCAGCTCCTACAATGAGCAGTTCTTC.

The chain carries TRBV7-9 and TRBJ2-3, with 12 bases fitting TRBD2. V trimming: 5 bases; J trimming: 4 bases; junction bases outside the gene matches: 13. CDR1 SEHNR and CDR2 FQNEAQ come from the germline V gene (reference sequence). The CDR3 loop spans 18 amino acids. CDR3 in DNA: TGTGCCAGCAGCCTGTCGACTAGCGGGAGTAGGTGGGCAGATACGCAGTATTTT. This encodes CASSLSTSGSRWADTQYF.

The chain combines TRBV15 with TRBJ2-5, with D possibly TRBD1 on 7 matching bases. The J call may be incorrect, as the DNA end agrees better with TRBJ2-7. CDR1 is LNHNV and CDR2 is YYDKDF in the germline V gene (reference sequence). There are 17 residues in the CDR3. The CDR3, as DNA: TGTGCCACCAGTCGGATGACGCGGGACAGCTCCTCCTACGAGCAGTACTTC. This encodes CATSRMTRDSSSYEQYF.

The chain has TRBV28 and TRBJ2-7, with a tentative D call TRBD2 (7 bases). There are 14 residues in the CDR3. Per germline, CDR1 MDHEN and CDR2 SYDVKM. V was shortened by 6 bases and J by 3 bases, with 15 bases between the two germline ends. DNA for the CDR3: TGTGCCAGCAGGGAATATAGGGGGGGCTACGAGCAGTACTTC. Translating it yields CASREYRGGYEQYF.

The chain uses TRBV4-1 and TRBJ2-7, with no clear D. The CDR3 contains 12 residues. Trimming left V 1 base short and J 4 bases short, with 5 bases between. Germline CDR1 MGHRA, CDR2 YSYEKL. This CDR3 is CASSQGGYEQYF. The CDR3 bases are TGCGCCAGCAGCCAAGGGGGTTACGAGCAGTACTTC.

The CDR3 bases are TGTGCCAGCAGCGTGAACCCAGGGGCTGAAGCTTTCTTT. Its translation is CASSVNPGAEAFF. The chain carries TRBV6-1 and TRBJ1-1; D is possibly TRBD1 (6 bases). The V and J ends lost 6 bases and 6 bases respectively, with 14 bases between them. The CDR3 is 13 amino acids. Per the germline V gene, CDR1 is MNHNS and CDR2 is SASEGT.

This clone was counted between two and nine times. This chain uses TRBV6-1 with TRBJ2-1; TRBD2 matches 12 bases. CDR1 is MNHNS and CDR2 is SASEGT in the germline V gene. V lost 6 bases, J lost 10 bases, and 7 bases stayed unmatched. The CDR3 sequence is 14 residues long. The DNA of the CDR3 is TGTGCCAGCAGACTAGCGGGAGGTCCGGGGGAGCAGTTCTTC. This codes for CASRLAGGPGEQFF.

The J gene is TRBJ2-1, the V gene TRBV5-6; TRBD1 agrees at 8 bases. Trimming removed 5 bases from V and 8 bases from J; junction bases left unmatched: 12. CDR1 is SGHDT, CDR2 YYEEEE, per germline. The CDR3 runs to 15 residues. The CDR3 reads CASSPKPWTGHEQFF. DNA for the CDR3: TGTGCCAGCAGTCCCAAGCCTTGGACAGGGCATGAGCAGTTCTTC.

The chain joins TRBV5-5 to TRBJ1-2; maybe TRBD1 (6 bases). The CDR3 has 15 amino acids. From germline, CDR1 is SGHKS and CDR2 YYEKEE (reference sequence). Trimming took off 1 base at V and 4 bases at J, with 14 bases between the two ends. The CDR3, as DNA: TGTGCCAGCAGCTTGTATGCAGGCAGGGGCTATGGCTACACCTTC. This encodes CASSLYAGRGYGYTF.

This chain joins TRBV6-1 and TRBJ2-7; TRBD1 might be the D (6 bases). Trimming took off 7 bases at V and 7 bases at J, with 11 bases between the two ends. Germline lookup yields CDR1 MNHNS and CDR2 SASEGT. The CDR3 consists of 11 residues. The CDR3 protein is CASTAGAEQYF. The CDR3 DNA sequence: TGTGCCAGCACCGCAGGGGCTGAGCAGTACTTC.

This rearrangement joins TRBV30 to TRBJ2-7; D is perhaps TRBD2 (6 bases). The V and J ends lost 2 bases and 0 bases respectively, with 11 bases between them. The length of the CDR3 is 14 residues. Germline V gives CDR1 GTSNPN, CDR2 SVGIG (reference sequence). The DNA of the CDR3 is TGTGCCTGGAGTCGCGGAGGGAGCTCCTACGAGCAGTACTTC. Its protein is CAWSRGGSSYEQYF.

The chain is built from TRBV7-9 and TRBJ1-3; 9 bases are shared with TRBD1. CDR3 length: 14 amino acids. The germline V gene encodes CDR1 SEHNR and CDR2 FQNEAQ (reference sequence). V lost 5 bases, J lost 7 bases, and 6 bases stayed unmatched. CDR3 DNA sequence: TGTGCCAGCAGCCCCCGGGACAGGGTGAACACCATATATTTT. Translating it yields CASSPRDRVNTIYF.

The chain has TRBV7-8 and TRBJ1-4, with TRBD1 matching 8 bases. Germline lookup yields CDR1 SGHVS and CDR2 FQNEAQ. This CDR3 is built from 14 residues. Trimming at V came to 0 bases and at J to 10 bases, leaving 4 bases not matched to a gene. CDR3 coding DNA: TGTGCCAGCAGCTTAGCTGGGACAGGCCGAAAACTGTTTTTT. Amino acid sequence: CASSLAGTGRKLFF.

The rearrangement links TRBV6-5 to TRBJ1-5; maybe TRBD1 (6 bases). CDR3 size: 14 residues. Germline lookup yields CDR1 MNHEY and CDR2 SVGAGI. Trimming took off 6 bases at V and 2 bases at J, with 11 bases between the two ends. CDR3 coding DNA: TGTGCCAGCAGATCCCGGACAGGCAATCAGCCCCAGCATTTT. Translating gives CASRSRTGNQPQHF.

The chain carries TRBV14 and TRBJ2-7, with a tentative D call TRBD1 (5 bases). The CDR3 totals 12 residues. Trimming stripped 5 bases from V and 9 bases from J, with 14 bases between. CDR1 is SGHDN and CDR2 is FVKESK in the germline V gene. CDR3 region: CASSSQGSGQYF. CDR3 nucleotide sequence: TGTGCCAGCAGCTCCCAGGGTTCCGGGCAGTACTTC.

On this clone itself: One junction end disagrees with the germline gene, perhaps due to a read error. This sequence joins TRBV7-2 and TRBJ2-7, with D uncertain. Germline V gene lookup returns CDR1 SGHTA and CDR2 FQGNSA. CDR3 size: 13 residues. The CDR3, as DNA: TGTGCCAGCAACTTATATCCCGAACGCGAGCAGTACTTC. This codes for CASNLYPEREQYF.

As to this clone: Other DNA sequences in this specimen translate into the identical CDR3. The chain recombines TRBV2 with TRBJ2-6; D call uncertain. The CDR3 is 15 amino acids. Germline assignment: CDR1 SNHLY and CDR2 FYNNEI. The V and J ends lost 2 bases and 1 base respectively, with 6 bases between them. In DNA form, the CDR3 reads TGTGCCAGCAGTGAAATGGGTTCTGGGGCCAACGTCCTGACTTTC. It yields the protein CASSEMGSGANVLTF. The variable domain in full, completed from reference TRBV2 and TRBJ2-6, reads EPEVTQTPSHQVTQMGQEVILRCVPISNHLYFYWYRQILGQKVEFLVSFYNNEISEKSEIFDDQFSVERPDGSNFTLKIRSTKLEDSAMYFCASSEMGSGANVLTFGAGSRLTVL.

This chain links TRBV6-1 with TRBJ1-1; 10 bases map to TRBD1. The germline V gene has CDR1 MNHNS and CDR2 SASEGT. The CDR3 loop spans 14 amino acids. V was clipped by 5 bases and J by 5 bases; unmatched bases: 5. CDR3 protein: CASSRQGAGTEAFF. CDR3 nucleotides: TGTGCCAGCAGTCGACAGGGGGCTGGGACTGAAGCTTTCTTT.

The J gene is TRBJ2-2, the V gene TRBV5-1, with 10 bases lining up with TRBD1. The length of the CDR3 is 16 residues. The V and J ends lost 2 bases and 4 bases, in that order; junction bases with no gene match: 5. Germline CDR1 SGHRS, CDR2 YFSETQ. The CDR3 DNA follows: TGCGCCAGCAGCTTCGGGGACAGGGGTATCACCGGGGAGCTGTTTTTT. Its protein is CASSFGDRGITGELFF.

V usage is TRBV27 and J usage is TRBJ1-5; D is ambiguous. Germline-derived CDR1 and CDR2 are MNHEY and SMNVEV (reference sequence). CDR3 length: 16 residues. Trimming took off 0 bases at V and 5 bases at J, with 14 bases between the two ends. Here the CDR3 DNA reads TGTGCCAGCAGTTTATCGTGGATGGGTTACGATCAGCCCCAGCATTTT. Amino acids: CASSLSWMGYDQPQHF.

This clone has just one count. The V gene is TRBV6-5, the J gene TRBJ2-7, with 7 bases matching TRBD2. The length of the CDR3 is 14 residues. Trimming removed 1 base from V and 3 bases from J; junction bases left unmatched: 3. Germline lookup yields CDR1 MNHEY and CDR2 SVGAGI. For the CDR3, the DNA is TGTGCCAGCAGTTACTACGCGGGAGACTACGAGCAGTACTTC. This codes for CASSYYAGDYEQYF.

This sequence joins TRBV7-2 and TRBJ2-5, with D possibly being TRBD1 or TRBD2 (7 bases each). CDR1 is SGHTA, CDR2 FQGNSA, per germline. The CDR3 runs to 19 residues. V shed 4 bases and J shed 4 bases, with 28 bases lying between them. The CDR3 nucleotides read TGTGCCAGCAGCTCCTTGGGATTTTGGCGGACAGGCGGGAGAGAGACCCAGTACTTC. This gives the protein CASSSLGFWRTGGRETQYF.

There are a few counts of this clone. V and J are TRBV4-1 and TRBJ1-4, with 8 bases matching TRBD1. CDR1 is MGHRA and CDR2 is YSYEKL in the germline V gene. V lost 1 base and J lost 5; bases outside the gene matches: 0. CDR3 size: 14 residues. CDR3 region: CASSQGTGNEKLFF. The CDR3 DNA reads TGCGCCAGCAGCCAAGGGACAGGGAATGAAAAACTGTTTTTT.

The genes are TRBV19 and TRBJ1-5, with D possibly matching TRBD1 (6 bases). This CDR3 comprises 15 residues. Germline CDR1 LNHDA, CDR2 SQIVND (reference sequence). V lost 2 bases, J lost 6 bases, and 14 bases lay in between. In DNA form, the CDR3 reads TGTGCCAGTAGTATAAGCTGGGGGCGCGGTCAGCCCCAGCATTTT. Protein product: CASSISWGRGQPQHF. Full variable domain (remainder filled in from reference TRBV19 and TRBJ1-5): DGGITQSPKYLFRKEGQNVTLSCEQNLNHDAMYWYRQDPGQGLRLIYYSQIVNDFQKGDIAEGYSVSREKKESFPLTVTSAQKNPTAFYLCASSISWGRGQPQHFGDGTRLSIL.

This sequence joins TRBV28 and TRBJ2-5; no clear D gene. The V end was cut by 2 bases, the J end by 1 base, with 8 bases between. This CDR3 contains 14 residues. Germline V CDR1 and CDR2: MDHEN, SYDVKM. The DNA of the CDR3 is TGTGCCAGCAGTTTAATTTCCTTCCAAGAGACCCAGTACTTC. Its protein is CASSLISFQETQYF.

CDR3 DNA sequence: TGTGCCAGCAGAGTCAGGGGAGCCACTGAAGCTTTCTTT. Translated, it gives CASRVRGATEAFF. The gene calls are TRBV6-5 and TRBJ1-1; D may be TRBD1 (6 bases). From germline, CDR1 is MNHEY and CDR2 SVGAGI. The CDR3 runs 13 residues. Deletions cut 6 bases from V and 4 bases from J, with 12 bases between.

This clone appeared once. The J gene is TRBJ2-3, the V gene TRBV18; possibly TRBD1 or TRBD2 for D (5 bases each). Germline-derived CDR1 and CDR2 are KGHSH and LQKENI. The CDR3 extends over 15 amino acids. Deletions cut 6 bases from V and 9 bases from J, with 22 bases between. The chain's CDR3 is CASSQRDQTQSTQYF. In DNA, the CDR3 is TGTGCCAGCTCTCAACGGGACCAAACACAGTCCACGCAGTATTTT.

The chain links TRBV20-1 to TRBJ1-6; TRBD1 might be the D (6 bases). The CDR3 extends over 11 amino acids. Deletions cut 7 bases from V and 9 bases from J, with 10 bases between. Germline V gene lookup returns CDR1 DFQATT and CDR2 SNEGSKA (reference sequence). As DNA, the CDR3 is TGCAGTGTCAGGGGCATTTCACCCCTCCACTTT. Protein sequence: CSVRGISPLHF.

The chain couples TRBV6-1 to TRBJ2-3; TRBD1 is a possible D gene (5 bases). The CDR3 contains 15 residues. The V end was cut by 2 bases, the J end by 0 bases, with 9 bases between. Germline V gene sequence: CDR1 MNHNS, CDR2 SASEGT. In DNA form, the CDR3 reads TGTGCCAGCAGTGAAATGCCAGGGAGCACAGATACGCAGTATTTT. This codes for CASSEMPGSTDTQYF.

The DNA of the CDR3 is TGTGCCAGCACCCCATACCCTCGAGGAGAAAAACTGTTTTTT. Amino acid sequence: CASTPYPRGEKLFF. The chain couples TRBV28 to TRBJ1-4; no reliable D call. This CDR3 has 14 amino acids. Germline CDR1 is MDHEN and CDR2 is SYDVKM. V was cut by 7 bases and J by 8 bases, with 17 bases left in between. Filled out from reference TRBV28 and TRBJ1-4, the complete variable domain reads DVKVTQSSRYLVKRTGEKVFLECVQDMDHENMFWYRQDPGLGLRLIYFSYDVKMKEKGDIPEGYSVSREKKERFSLILESASTNQTSMYLCASTPYPRGEKLFFGSGTQLSVL.